The 20 T cell receptor beta chains reported below all come from one sample, sequenced in a study of cytomegalovirus exposure and HLA in healthy donors. Primers for the PCR totalled 60 Vbeta and 13 Jbeta. The data were produced by immunoSEQ multiplex PCR, yet TCRdb's version contains in-frame clones alone and is incomplete. This listing includes some 200,000 clones. The specimen was PBMCs. The source is a woman in her late teens or twenties in good health and CMV-seropositive.

The chain couples TRBV7-3 to TRBJ1-1; the D gene is possibly TRBD1 (5 bases). The CDR3 is 12 amino acids. Germline V CDR1 and CDR2: SGHTA, FQGTGA. The V gene lost 5 bases and the J gene lost 11 bases, with 15 bases spanning the gap. This CDR3 is CASSDYTGVAFF. The CDR3 nucleotides are TGTGCCAGCAGCGATTACACAGGTGTGGCTTTCTTT.

The chain couples TRBV15 to TRBJ2-1; 11 bases fit TRBD2. With 4 bases clipped from V and 5 bases from J, the junction kept 4 bases outside the gene matches. This CDR3 has 15 amino acids. The germline gives CDR1 LNHNV, CDR2 YYDKDF (reference sequence). CDR3 coding DNA: TGTGCCACCAGCACAGGGACTAGCGGTGACAATGAGCAGTTCTTC. Protein: CATSTGTSGDNEQFF.

The rearrangement uses TRBV28 and TRBJ2-7; D remains ambiguous. The CDR3 sequence is 15 residues long. Trimming pared 6 bases from V and 0 bases from J, leaving 15 bases between. Germline assignment: CDR1 MDHEN and CDR2 SYDVKM. CDR3 sequence (DNA): TGTGCCAGCAGGCGCCGACACGGAAGCTCCTACGAGCAGTACTTC. It translates to CASRRRHGSSYEQYF.

This chain links TRBV5-1 with TRBJ1-1, with TRBD1 matching over 7 bases. With 0 bases clipped from V and 1 base from J, the junction kept 6 bases outside the gene matches. The CDR3 is 16 residues long. CDR1 and CDR2 from the germline V gene are SGHRS and YFSETQ. The CDR3 loop reads CASSLGGTDRNTEAFF. CDR3 nucleotide sequence: TGCGCCAGCAGCTTGGGGGGGACAGACAGGAACACTGAAGCTTTCTTT.

The chain uses TRBV11-2 and TRBJ2-3, with 9 bases that match TRBD1. The CDR3 spans 15 residues. Germline loops: CDR1 SGHAT, CDR2 FQNNGV. V shed 4 bases, J shed 1 base, and the junction held 3 bases outside the gene matches. The CDR3 DNA is TGTGCCAGCAGCTACGGACAGGGGCGCACAGATACGCAGTATTTT. Encoded protein: CASSYGQGRTDTQYF.

V gene TRBV7-9 combines with J gene TRBJ2-1; 10 nucleotides agree with TRBD1. The CDR3 totals 17 residues. Germline-derived CDR1 and CDR2 are SEHNR and FQNEAQ (reference sequence). The V and J ends lost 1 base and 8 bases, in that order; junction bases with no gene match: 11. The CDR3 coding sequence is TGTGCCAGCAGCTTAGTTTACGGGACAGGGGTTATTTATGAGCAGTTCTTC. It is translated as CASSLVYGTGVIYEQFF.

This sequence joins TRBV4-1 and TRBJ2-1; 13 bases align to TRBD2. The trim removed 1 base at V and 3 bases at J, leaving 6 bases unmatched. The CDR3 spans 18 residues. The germline V gene encodes CDR1 MGHRA and CDR2 YSYEKL. In DNA form, the CDR3 reads TGCGCCAGCAGCCAAGCCGGGACTAGCGGGATCGTCTACAATGAGCAGTTCTTC. Its translation is CASSQAGTSGIVYNEQFF.

The rearrangement links TRBV11-2 to TRBJ2-2; D is ambiguous. CDR3 length equals 13 residues. The V gene lost 0 bases and the J gene lost 5 bases, with 4 bases spanning the gap. In germline, CDR1 is SGHAT, CDR2 FQNNGV. The DNA for the CDR3 is TGTGCCAGCAGCTTAGATCGGACCGGGGAGCTGTTTTTT. This encodes CASSLDRTGELFF.

V is TRBV28 and J is TRBJ1-1; D is undetermined. This CDR3 has 14 residues. The V end was cut by 1 base, the J end by 3 bases, with 9 bases between. Germline V CDR1 and CDR2: MDHEN, SYDVKM. CDR3 nucleotide sequence: TGTGCCAGCAGTTTATTTTCCGGGGACACTGAAGCTTTCTTT. Amino acid sequence: CASSLFSGDTEAFF.

The chain couples TRBV27 to TRBJ2-1; the match to TRBD1 covers 8 bases. The CDR3 is made up of 15 amino acids. With V trimmed by 5 bases and J by 1 base, 4 bases remained unmatched. Germline V gene data show CDR1 as MNHEY and CDR2 as SMNVEV (reference sequence). CDR3 region: CASSQGQVSYNEQFF. The CDR3 region has the DNA TGTGCCAGCAGTCAGGGACAGGTTTCCTACAATGAGCAGTTCTTC.

The V call is TRBV10-1, the J call TRBJ2-5; 9 bases match TRBD2. Judging by the DNA end, TRBJ2-7 fits better; the J call may be wrong. The germline gives CDR1 WNHNN, CDR2 SYGVQD (reference sequence). The CDR3 is 13 amino acids. The CDR3 here is CAREGTQSYEQYF. In DNA form, the CDR3 reads TGCGCGCGGGAGGGTACCCAGTCCTACGAGCAGTACTTC.

V and J are TRBV5-1 and TRBJ2-1; a possible D gene is TRBD2 (5 bases). Trimming took 3 bases from V and 0 from J, leaving 13 bases between them. Germline V gene sequence: CDR1 SGHRS, CDR2 YFSETQ. CDR3 length: 16 residues. In nucleotides, the CDR3 is TGCGCCAGCAGCTATTCCCCGGGGAGCTCCTACAATGAGCAGTTCTTC. Amino acids: CASSYSPGSSYNEQFF.

The genes are TRBV28 and TRBJ2-7; 13 positions agree with TRBD2. This CDR3 is built from 21 residues. From germline, CDR1 is MDHEN and CDR2 SYDVKM. The V gene end was trimmed by 2 bases and the J gene end by 4 bases; junction bases not matched to a gene: 20. DNA for the CDR3: TGTGCCAGCAGTTTACTCGATCCGTGGGGACTAGCGGGGACGAATCTATACGAGCAGTACTTC. Its translation is CASSLLDPWGLAGTNLYEQYF.

This rearrangement joins TRBV18 to TRBJ1-1, with a possible D match to TRBD1 (5 bases). The CDR3 is made up of 14 amino acids. Germline values: CDR1 KGHSH, CDR2 LQKENI. V was cut by 6 bases and J by 4 bases, with 15 bases left in between. This CDR3 is CASSLEGVLTEAFF. The CDR3 DNA follows: TGTGCCAGCTCTCTGGAAGGGGTACTCACTGAAGCTTTCTTT. The full variable domain, rest sourced from reference TRBV18 and TRBJ1-1, is NAGVMQNPRHLVRRRGQEARLRCSPMKGHSHVYWYRQLPEEGLKFMVYLQKENIIDESGMPKERFSAEFPKEGPSILRIQQVVRGDSAAYFCASSLEGVLTEAFFGQGTRLTVV.

The chain combines TRBV6-5 with TRBJ2-7, with a tentative D call TRBD2 (6 bases). Germline CDR1 is MNHEY and CDR2 is SVGAGI. CDR3 length equals 15 residues. Deletions cut 6 bases from V and 2 bases from J, with 17 bases between. CDR3 residues: CASSRAGSMTYEQYF. CDR3 coding DNA: TGTGCCAGCAGCAGAGCGGGCTCCATGACCTACGAGCAGTACTTC.

This rearrangement joins TRBV10-3 to TRBJ1-3; TRBD1 might be the D (6 bases). The CDR3 runs 13 residues. Trimming shortened V by 4 bases and J by 4 bases, and 8 bases separated the two germline ends. Per germline, CDR1 ENHRY and CDR2 SYGVKD. The DNA for the CDR3 is TGTGCCATCAGTGGGACAGCGGGAAACACCATATATTTT. Translated, it gives CAISGTAGNTIYF.

The CDR3 loop reads CASSGGEGGEKLFF. In nucleotides, the CDR3 is TGTGCCAGTAGTGGGGGAGAAGGAGGGGAAAAACTGTTTTTT. V is TRBV19 and J is TRBJ1-4; perhaps TRBD1 as D (5 bases). CDR3 length: 14 residues. Germline CDR1 reads LNHDA; CDR2 reads SQIVND (reference sequence). Trimming removed 5 bases at V and 8 bases at J, with 15 bases between. Filled out from reference TRBV19 and TRBJ1-4, the complete variable domain reads DGGITQSPKYLFRKEGQNVTLSCEQNLNHDAMYWYRQDPGQGLRLIYYSQIVNDFQKGDIAEGYSVSREKKESFPLTVTSAQKNPTAFYLCASSGGEGGEKLFFGSGTQLSVL.

This chain connects TRBV7-3 to TRBJ2-3; D is perhaps TRBD2 (5 bases). The CDR3 is made up of 13 amino acids. The germline V gene encodes CDR1 SGHTA and CDR2 FQGTGA. The germline V and J ends were trimmed by 5 bases and 0 bases, with 6 bases remaining between them. The CDR3 protein is CASSLASTDTQYF. The CDR3, as DNA: TGTGCCAGCAGCCTAGCTAGCACAGATACGCAGTATTTT.

The V call is TRBV5-1, the J call TRBJ2-1; perhaps TRBD1 as D (5 bases). The CDR3 contains 12 residues. The V gene lost 6 bases and the J gene lost 6 bases, with 10 bases spanning the gap. CDR1 SGHRS and CDR2 YFSETQ come from the germline V gene. The CDR3 region is CASTDSFNEQFF. The CDR3 coding sequence is TGCGCCAGCACCGACAGTTTCAATGAGCAGTTCTTC.

The chain carries TRBV21-1 and TRBJ2-3; TRBD2, as called in the table, went unchecked against the DNA. TRBV21-1 is a recognized pseudogene. The CDR3 loop spans 16 amino acids. CDR3 DNA: TGTGCCAGCAGCCCCCCCTGCGGGGGGCCCACAGATACGCAGTATTTT. Protein sequence: CASSPPCGGPTDTQYF.